This TCR beta chain is from a study of beta chain features in type 1 diabetes listed by TCRdb under 2018. For context, the study as a whole: No differences in mean age, gender distribution, total cell number or subset yield were found between patients and healthy donors. Regulatory and stem cell-like memory subsets were isolated from only 8 patients and about eight healthy donors, whereas naive and central memory subsets came from all 30 or so donors. The study compared TCRB repertoires of sorted circulating CD4+ T cell subsets between recently diagnosed type 1 diabetes patients and matched healthy donors. A total of roughly 100 million sorted cells were examined across all samples, and the number of cells per subset was strongly correlated with RNA yield. Beyond this particular receptor, the publication reports: Because cDNA was sequenced instead of genomic DNA, activated cells with high expression could be over-represented, although the groups did not differ in activation or CD3 levels. Naive, central memory and regulatory TCRB repertoires appeared more similar among patients than among healthy donors. In all four CD4+ subsets, TCRB CDR3 length was moderately but significantly shorter in type 1 diabetes patients. Only small numbers of individuals were included in the HLA sub-analyses, which left unresolved whether HLA type had any influence on TCRB rearrangement. Fewer insertions and more nucleotide deletions at VDJ recombination sites were observed in patients with type 1 diabetes, implying thymic rearrangement abnormalities. Shorter templates might be favored by PCR, yet because patient and control samples were amplified and corrected together, any such skew would affect both groups equally.

The table lists this clone with a few counts. What this receptor recognizes is not known. One base away there is no much larger clone; base qualities are not given. CDR1 SGDLS and CDR2 YYNGEE are derived from the germline V gene. V trim: 4 bases; J trim: 5 bases; unmatched bases: 7. From the cysteine through the phenylalanine, the CDR3 covers 15 amino acids. The retained sequence is limited to the CDR3, 45 bases, with the frame set at the first base. The entire amount of isolated RNA was reverse transcribed using the High Capacity cDNA Reverse Transcription Kit, so the sequenced TCRB transcripts were expressed ones. Naive, central memory and regulatory T cell samples underwent deep immunoSEQ sequencing, averaging about 3.57 million total reads per sample. Sorted cells were lysed in RLT buffer, and RNA was extracted using DNase-treated RNeasy Micro or Mini kits according to cell number. To prevent cross-contamination, each cell subset was processed individually, whereas patient and healthy donor samples were processed jointly. TCRB sequences were amplified from cDNA with the immunoSEQ multiplex PCR, producing 87-bp fragments spanning the CDR3 region. Sequencing of the amplicons was performed on the Illumina HiSeq platform. The original pipeline was this. Synthetic template baselines were used to correct PCR bias computationally, reads within Hamming distance 2 were collapsed, and singletons that could not be merged were discarded. Reads were aligned to IMGT to assign V, D and J genes, CDR3 length, and insertions or deletions at six rearrangement sites. Within each subset, clonotype counts were normalized to sorted cell number, and only after that were true diversity and Gini coefficients computed with the tcR R package. Repertoire sharing was quantified using the overlap coefficient calculated on TCRB nucleotide sequences. Imported from immuneACCESS, the table was reduced by TCRdb to in-frame sequences with V and J called. These copies leave out some clones; in studies compared against another copy, an unresolved V gene accounts for under half, and the cause of the remainder is not known. The DNA gave D and trimming, while V, J and clone size come from that table. Here the sample has about 190,000 clones; roughly 8% occur a single time. In total, the top ten clones hold roughly 0.5% of the sample.

A single peripheral blood draw of around 100 mL on average was collected from each donor into heparinised tubes. A BD FACSAria II and a panel including CD45RO, CCR7, CD25, CD127, CD95 and CD27 were used to sort naive, central memory, regulatory and stem cell-like memory CD4+ T cells. Purity was above 95% for every sorted population. Right away, PBMCs were isolated by Lymphoprep density gradient centrifugation and were stained directly, with no culture step. So that batch effects would be minimized, each experiment stained and sorted samples in pairs, pairing one healthy donor with one patient. This chain is built from TRBV9 and TRBJ2-3, with 10 middle bases fitting TRBD1. The origin of this receptor is a man between 18 and 29 years old with type 1 diabetes. Sequenced sample: central memory CD4+ T cells from blood. The nucleotide sequence is given as TGTGCCAGCAGCCGTCCGGGACAGGGGATAGATACGCAGTATTTT. This encodes CASSRPGQGIDTQYF.